What follows are 9 T cell receptor beta chains derived from one specimen sequenced in a study of TIL therapy for anti-PD-1-resistant metastatic lung cancer. Sequencing used immunoSEQ v3. TCRdb's table, derived via immunoSEQ multiplex PCR, lists solely in-frame clones and lacks some. Counted here are 55,000 to 70,000 clones, 87% occurring once; the ten biggest clones make up 2.5% to 3%. Stated time point: pre-treatment sample, taken before nivolumab and TIL therapy. The sequencing used blood, collected at baseline. Receptor source: a person aged 25-79 years with non-small cell lung cancer.

V gene TRBV28 combines with J gene TRBJ2-3, with unresolved D. The ends were cut back, 7 bases at V and 8 bases at J, with 10 bases in the middle. Per germline, CDR1 MDHEN and CDR2 SYDVKM. The CDR3 loop spans 11 amino acids. The CDR3 DNA sequence: TGTGCCAGCATGTTTTACGGTACGCAGTATTTT. Translated, it gives CASMFYGTQYF.

The chain is built from TRBV5-1 and TRBJ2-7, with 8 bases that match TRBD1. This CDR3 is built from 15 residues. CDR1 is SGHRS and CDR2 is YFSETQ in the germline V gene. V gave up 4 bases and J gave up 5 bases; unmatched junction bases: 11. The CDR3 spells CASSPPLGQGNEQYF. The CDR3 DNA sequence: TGCGCCAGCAGCCCCCCTCTCGGACAGGGTAACGAGCAGTACTTC.

This chain uses TRBV9 with TRBJ2-7; 8 bases match TRBD2. The CDR3 consists of 17 residues. V gave up 4 bases and J gave up 2 bases; unmatched junction bases: 14. Germline lookup yields CDR1 SGDLS and CDR2 YYNGEE. The CDR3 is CASSPRPLAGLTYEQYF. The CDR3 nucleotides are TGTGCCAGCAGCCCACGTCCGCTAGCGGGCCTAACCTACGAGCAGTACTTC.

The J gene is TRBJ1-4, the V gene TRBV9; no clear D. Trimming cost V 0 bases and J 10 bases, with 13 bases left between them. This CDR3 region has 14 residues. CDR1 is SGDLS, CDR2 YYNGEE, per germline. The CDR3 DNA reads TGTGCCAGCAGCGTAGCTCCCCAGGAGGGAAAACTGTTTTTT. Translation gives CASSVAPQEGKLFF.

V gene TRBV6-5 combines with J gene TRBJ1-2; 10 nucleotides match TRBD1. J gave up 6 bases and V 6 bases, and 7 bases lay outside the gene matches. Germline-derived CDR1 and CDR2 are MNHEY and SVGAGI. The CDR3 has 14 amino acids. The CDR3 nucleotides are TGTGCCAGCAGAGCCTCGGGACAGGGGAATGGCTACACCTTC. Translated, it gives CASRASGQGNGYTF.

The rearrangement joins TRBV5-1 to TRBJ2-2, with D possibly being TRBD1 (6 bases). Trimming cost V 1 base and J 5 bases, with 15 bases left between them. CDR1 and CDR2 from the germline V gene are SGHRS and YFSETQ. The CDR3 has 16 amino acids. The CDR3 DNA sequence: TGCGCCAGCAGCTTGAGGGCAGGGGAAGGAACCGGGGAGCTGTTTTTT. Translated: CASSLRAGEGTGELFF.

This sequence joins TRBV27 and TRBJ2-3; D is undetermined. This CDR3 region has 12 residues. The V gene's germline CDR1 is MNHEY and CDR2 SMNVEV (reference sequence). With 5 bases removed from V and 5 bases from J, the gap between germline ends came to 8 bases. The DNA for the CDR3 is TGTGCCAGCAGTCAAAGATTAGATACGCAGTATTTT. Translated: CASSQRLDTQYF.

To note about this clone: This sample also contains other DNA sequences that code for the same CDR3. The chain has TRBV18 and TRBJ2-7, with a possible D match to TRBD2 (6 bases). Between the trimmed V and J ends, which lost 2 bases and 4 bases, there was a span of 6 bases. Per the germline V gene, CDR1 is KGHSH and CDR2 is LQKENI. The CDR3 length is 12 residues. For the CDR3, the DNA is TGTGCCAGCTCACCAGGGGGGTACGAGCAGTACTTC. This gives the protein CASSPGGYEQYF.

This clone was counted a single time. The V and J genes are TRBV19 and TRBJ1-2; 9 nucleotides agree with TRBD1. With V trimmed by 6 bases and J by 7 bases, 12 bases remained unmatched. The germline V gene encodes CDR1 LNHDA and CDR2 SQIVND (reference sequence). The CDR3 is 15 residues long. CDR3 DNA: TGTGCCAGTAGGGACGAACAGGGGGCGTACGGTGGCTACACCTTC. Translated: CASRDEQGAYGGYTF.